The source of this T cell receptor (beta chain) is a study of blood T cell repertoires in COVID-19. Across the study: Some COVID-19 samples were acute and others convalescent; all came from the United States, Italy and Spain.

The CDR3 loop spans 14 amino acids. V was clipped by 2 bases and J by 5 bases, with 9 bases between them. CDR1 and CDR2 (germline): MNHEY, SVGEGT. The authors' processing: Estimated nucleated cell counts came from reference gene primer amplification. Profiling relied on immunoSEQ multiplex PCR, and the TCRdb table lists in-frame clones only, not all of them. The V and J calls and clone size are taken from that table; D and trimming were inferred from the DNA. The data contain 120,000 to 150,000 clones, over 75% of them singletons. Sequenced: peripheral blood. The rearrangement links TRBV6-2 or TRBV6-3 to TRBJ2-2; D call uncertain. This TCR came from a woman aged 50 to 65 with acute or convalescent COVID-19. The CDR3 nucleotides read TGTGCCAGCAGTTACGGGCGAAAGACCGGGGAGCTGTTTTTT. Translating gives CASSYGRKTGELFF.